This T cell receptor beta chain was sequenced in a study of regulatory T cells in long-lasting Graves disease. Study results and caveats: Researchers examined only peripheral blood and not thyroid tissue.

The germline CDR1 and CDR2 sequences are MNHEY and SMNVEV (reference sequence). V shed 6 bases and J 2 bases; nucleotides not matched to a gene: 12. The length of the CDR3 is 16 residues. To make TCR beta libraries, researchers used iRepertoire HTBI primers and Arm-PCR of CDR3 regions. TCRdb independently ran MiXCR on the multiplex PCR reads; one entry per CDR3 protein. The sample has approximately 390,000 distinct CDR3 sequences; around 15% are singletons. Time point described: newly diagnosed GD, antithyroid drugs for less than 3 months. PBMCs were the source of the RNA used for TCR sequencing. EDTA tubes collected roughly 9 milliliters of peripheral blood. This clonotype was seen more than once but under ten times. The antigen remains unidentified. These data also featured in a second study, about T cells in Graves' hyperthyroidism and ophthalmopathy. From that paper: Carried out on the TCR CDR3, a first-round RT-PCR used the HTBI primer set.

This sample comprised peripheral blood mononuclear cells (PBMCs), obtained at new diagnosis, from a patient treated with antithyroid drugs. This receptor was taken from a woman aged 18-35 years with Graves disease. The chain carries TRBV27 and TRBJ2-7; 8 positions match TRBD2. CDR3 DNA sequence: TGTGCCAGCAGCCGTCCACTTAGCGGGGACACCTACGAGCAGTACTTC. It codes for CASSRPLSGDTYEQYF.